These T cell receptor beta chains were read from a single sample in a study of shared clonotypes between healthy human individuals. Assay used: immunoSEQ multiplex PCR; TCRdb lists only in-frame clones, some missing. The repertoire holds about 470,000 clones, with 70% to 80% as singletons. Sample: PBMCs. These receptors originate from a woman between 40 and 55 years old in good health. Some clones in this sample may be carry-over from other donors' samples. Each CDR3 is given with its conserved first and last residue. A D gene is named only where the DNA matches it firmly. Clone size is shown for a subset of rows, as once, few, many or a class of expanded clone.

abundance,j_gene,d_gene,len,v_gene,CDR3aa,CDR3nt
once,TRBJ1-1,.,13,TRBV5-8,CASPSDGSTEAFF,TGTGCCAGCCCTAGTGACGGGAGCACTGAAGCTTTCTTT
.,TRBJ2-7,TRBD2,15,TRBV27,CASSLLAGGRLEQYF,TGTGCCAGCAGTTTACTAGCGGGAGGGCGGCTCGAGCAGTACTTC
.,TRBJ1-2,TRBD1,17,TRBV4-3,CASSQDTGTGVGYGYTF,TGCGCCAGCAGCCAAGATACGGGGACAGGGGTAGGCTATGGCTACACCTTC
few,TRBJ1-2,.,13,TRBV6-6,CASSYSIEDGYTF,TGTGCCAGCAGTTACTCGATTGAGGATGGCTACACCTTC
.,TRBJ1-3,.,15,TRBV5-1,CASSLNGEQGNTIYF,TGCGCCAGCAGCTTGAATGGAGAACAGGGAAACACCATATATTTT
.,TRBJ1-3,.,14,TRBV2,CASSIGRSGNTIYF,TGTGCCAGCAGTATTGGGCGATCTGGAAACACCATATATTTT
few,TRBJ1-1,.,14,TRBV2,CASTRTAKNTEAFF,TGTGCCAGCACGAGGACAGCAAAAAACACTGAAGCTTTCTTT
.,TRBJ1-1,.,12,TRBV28,CASSNRAERAFF,TGTGCCAGCAGTAACCGGGCCGAAAGAGCTTTCTTT
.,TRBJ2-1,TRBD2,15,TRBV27,CASSSWSSGHNEQFF,TGTGCCAGCAGTTCCTGGAGTAGCGGGCACAATGAGCAGTTCTTC
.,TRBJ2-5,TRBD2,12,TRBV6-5,CAIGTNQETQYF,TGTGCCATTGGGACTAACCAAGAGACCCAGTACTTC
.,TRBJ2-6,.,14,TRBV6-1,CATLDLSGANVLTF,TGTGCCACCCTGGACCTCTCTGGGGCCAACGTCCTGACTTTC
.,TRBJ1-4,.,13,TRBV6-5,CASSPQTAEKLFF,TGTGCCAGCAGCCCCCAGACGGCCGAAAAACTGTTTTTT
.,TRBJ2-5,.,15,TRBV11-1,CASSQRWGAGETQYF,TGTGCCAGCAGCCAAAGGTGGGGGGCTGGAGAGACCCAGTACTTC
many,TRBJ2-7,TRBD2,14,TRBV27,CASSLTSGAYEQYF,TGTGCCAGCAGCCTGACTAGCGGGGCCTACGAGCAGTACTTC
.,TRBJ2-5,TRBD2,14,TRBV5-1,CASSFSGREETQYF,TGCGCCAGCAGCTTTAGCGGGAGAGAAGAGACCCAGTACTTC
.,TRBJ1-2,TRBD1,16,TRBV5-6,CASRRTGTGGFYGYTF,TGTGCCAGCAGGCGCACCGGGACAGGGGGCTTCTATGGCTACACCTTC
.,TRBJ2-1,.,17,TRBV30,CAWAREGASGLYNEQFF,TGTGCCTGGGCTAGGGAGGGGGCTAGCGGACTATACAATGAGCAGTTCTTC
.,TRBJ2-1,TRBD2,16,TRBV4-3,CASSQDLAGGSDEQFF,TGCGCCAGCAGCCAAGATCTAGCGGGAGGGTCCGATGAGCAGTTCTTC
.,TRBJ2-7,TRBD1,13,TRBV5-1,CASSPRQGGEQYF,TGCGCCAGCAGCCCAAGACAGGGGGGCGAGCAGTACTTC
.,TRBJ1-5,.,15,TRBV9,CASSVGGDRNQPQHF,TGTGCCAGCAGCGTAGGGGGGGATAGGAATCAGCCCCAGCATTTT
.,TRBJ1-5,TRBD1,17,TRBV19,CASSPRTGRDSNQPQHF,TGTGCCAGTAGTCCAAGGACAGGGAGAGATAGCAATCAGCCCCAGCATTTT
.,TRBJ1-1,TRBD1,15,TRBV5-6,CASSLDQGANTEAFF,TGTGCCAGCAGCTTAGATCAGGGGGCGAACACTGAAGCTTTCTTT
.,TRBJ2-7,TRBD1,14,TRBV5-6,CASSLLQGASEQYF,TGTGCCAGCAGCTTATTGCAGGGGGCCTCCGAGCAGTACTTC
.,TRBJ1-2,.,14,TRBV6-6,CASSYTRTENGYTF,TGTGCCAGCAGTTACACCCGGACAGAAAATGGCTACACCTTC
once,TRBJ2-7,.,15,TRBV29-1,CSVEGGMGVASEQYF,TGCAGCGTTGAAGGGGGGATGGGGGTAGCGTCCGAGCAGTACTTC
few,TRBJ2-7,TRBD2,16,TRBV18,CASSPRGLAASYEQYF,TGTGCCAGCTCACCACGGGGACTAGCGGCGTCCTACGAGCAGTACTTC
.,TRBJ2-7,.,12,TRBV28,CASRPMAPEQYF,TGTGCCAGCAGACCGATGGCGCCCGAGCAGTACTTC
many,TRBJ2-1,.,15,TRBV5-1,CASSLVEGSRNEQFF,TGCGCCAGCAGCTTGGTCGAGGGCAGTCGGAATGAGCAGTTCTTC
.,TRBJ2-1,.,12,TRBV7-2,CASSLAEDEQFF,TGTGCCAGCAGCTTAGCCGAGGATGAGCAGTTCTTC
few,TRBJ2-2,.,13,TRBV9,CASSVDYTGELFF,TGTGCCAGCAGCGTAGACTACACCGGGGAGCTGTTTTTT
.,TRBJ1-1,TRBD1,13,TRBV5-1,CASSWTGGTEAFF,TGCGCCAGCAGTTGGACAGGGGGTACTGAAGCTTTCTTT
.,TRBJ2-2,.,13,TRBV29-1,CSVDQGHTGELFF,TGCAGCGTGGACCAGGGTCACACCGGGGAGCTGTTTTTT
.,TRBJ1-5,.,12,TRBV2,CASSLSSQPQHF,TGTGCCAGCAGCCTCTCTTCCCAGCCCCAGCATTTT
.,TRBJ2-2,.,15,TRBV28,CASSSPAGPSGELFF,TGTGCCAGCAGTTCCCCGGCGGGCCCGTCCGGGGAGCTGTTTTTT
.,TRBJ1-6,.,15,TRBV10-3,CAISISDSDNSPLHF,TGTGCCATCAGTATATCGGACAGTGATAATTCACCCCTCCACTTT
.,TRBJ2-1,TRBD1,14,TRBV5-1,CASSLDRDRGEQFF,TGCGCCAGCAGCTTGGACCGCGACAGGGGTGAGCAGTTCTTC
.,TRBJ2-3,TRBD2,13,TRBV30,CAWSGGVTDTQYF,TGTGCCTGGAGCGGGGGGGTCACAGATACGCAGTATTTT
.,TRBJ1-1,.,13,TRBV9,CASSVGVGSEAFF,TGTGCCAGCAGCGTGGGAGTTGGTAGTGAAGCTTTCTTT
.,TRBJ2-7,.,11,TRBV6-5,CASSYQGLVYF,TGTGCCAGCAGTTACCAGGGGTTGGTGTACTTC
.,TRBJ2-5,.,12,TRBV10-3,CAVQGDQETQYF,TGTGCCGTACAGGGAGATCAAGAGACCCAGTACTTC
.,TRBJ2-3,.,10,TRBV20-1,CSAMTETQYF,TGCAGTGCGATGACGGAGACGCAGTATTTT
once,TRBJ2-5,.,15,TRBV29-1,CSVDVGRGFQETQYF,TGCAGCGTTGATGTGGGGCGGGGATTTCAAGAGACCCAGTACTTC
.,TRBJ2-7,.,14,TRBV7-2,CASSSGSSPYEQYF,TGTGCCAGCAGCTCAGGATCAAGCCCCTACGAGCAGTACTTC
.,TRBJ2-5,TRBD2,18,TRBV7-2,CASSLLAGGGVFQETQYF,TGTGCCAGCAGCTTATTAGCGGGAGGGGGAGTCTTCCAAGAGACCCAGTACTTC